Included here is one T cell receptor (beta chain) sequence, with context. Here immunoSEQ multiplex PCR was the method, and the copy in TCRdb shows in-frame clones only, minus some. The table includes 95,000 to 120,000 clones, about 85% detected once. The data belong to a study of blood T cell repertoires in COVID-19. Turning to the study itself: PBMCs, B-cell-depleted T cells, or T cells were the source of the cDNA or gDNA that made up the material.

The length of the CDR3 is 14 residues. Unmatched junction bases numbered 8, after V lost 0 bases and J lost 9 bases. Germline lookup yields CDR1 MGHRA and CDR2 YSYEKL. The source is a man aged 35 to 55 with acute or convalescent COVID-19. Source material: peripheral blood. The V call is TRBV4-1, the J call TRBJ2-7; 7 bases fit TRBD2. In DNA, the CDR3 is TGCGCCAGCAGCCAAGACGGGGAGGGGCCAGGGCAGTACTTC. It codes for CASSQDGEGPGQYF.